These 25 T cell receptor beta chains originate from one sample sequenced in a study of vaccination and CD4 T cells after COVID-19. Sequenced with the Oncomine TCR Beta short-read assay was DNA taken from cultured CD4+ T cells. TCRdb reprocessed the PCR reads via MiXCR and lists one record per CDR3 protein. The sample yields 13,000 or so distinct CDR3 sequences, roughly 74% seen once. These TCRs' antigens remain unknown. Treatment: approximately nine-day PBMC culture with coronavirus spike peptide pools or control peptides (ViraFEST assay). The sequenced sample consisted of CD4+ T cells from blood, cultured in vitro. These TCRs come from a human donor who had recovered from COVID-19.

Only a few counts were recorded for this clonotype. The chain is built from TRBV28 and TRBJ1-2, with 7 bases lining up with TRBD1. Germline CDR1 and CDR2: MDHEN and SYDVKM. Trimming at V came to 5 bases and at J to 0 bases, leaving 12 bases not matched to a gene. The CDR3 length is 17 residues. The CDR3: CASSPRGRGVANYGYTF. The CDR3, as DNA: TGTGCCAGCAGTCCCCGGGGCAGGGGGGTGGCTAACTATGGCTACACCTTC.

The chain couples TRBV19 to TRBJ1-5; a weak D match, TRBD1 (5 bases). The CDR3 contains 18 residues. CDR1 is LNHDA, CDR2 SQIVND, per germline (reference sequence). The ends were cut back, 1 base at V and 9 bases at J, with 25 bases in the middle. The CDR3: CASSIGGITGNWGRPQHF. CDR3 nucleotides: TGTGCCAGTAGTATAGGCGGCATTACTGGCAATTGGGGCCGGCCCCAGCATTTT.

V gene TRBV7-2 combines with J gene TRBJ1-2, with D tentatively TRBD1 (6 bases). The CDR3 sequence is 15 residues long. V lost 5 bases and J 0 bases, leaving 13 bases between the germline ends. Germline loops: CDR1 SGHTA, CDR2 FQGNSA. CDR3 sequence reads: CASSQTGQTNYGYTF. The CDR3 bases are TGTGCCAGCAGCCAGACCGGACAGACTAACTATGGCTACACCTTC.

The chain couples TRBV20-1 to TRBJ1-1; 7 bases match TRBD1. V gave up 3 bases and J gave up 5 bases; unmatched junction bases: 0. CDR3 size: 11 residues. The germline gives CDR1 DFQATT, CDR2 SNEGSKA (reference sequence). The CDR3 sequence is CSARTGTEAFF. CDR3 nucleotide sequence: TGCAGTGCTAGGACAGGGACTGAAGCTTTCTTT.

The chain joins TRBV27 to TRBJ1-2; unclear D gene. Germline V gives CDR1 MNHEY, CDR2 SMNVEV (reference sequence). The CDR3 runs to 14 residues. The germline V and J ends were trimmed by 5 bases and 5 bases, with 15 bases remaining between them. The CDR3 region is CASSPQTSGYGYTF. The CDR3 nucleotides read TGTGCCAGCAGTCCTCAGACCAGTGGTTATGGCTACACCTTC.

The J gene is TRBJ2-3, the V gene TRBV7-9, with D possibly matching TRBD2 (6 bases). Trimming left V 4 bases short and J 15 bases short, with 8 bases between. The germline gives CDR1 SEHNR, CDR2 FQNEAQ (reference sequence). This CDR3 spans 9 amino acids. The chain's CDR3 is CASSSTSYF. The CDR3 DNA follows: TGTGCCAGCAGCTCGACTAGTTATTTT.

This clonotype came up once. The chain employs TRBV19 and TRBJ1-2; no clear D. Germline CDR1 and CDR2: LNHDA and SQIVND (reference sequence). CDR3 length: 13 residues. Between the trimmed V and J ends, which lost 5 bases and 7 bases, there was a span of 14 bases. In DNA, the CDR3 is TGTGCCAGTAGTGTCTTCGGGGAGGCTGGCTACACCTTC. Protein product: CASSVFGEAGYTF.

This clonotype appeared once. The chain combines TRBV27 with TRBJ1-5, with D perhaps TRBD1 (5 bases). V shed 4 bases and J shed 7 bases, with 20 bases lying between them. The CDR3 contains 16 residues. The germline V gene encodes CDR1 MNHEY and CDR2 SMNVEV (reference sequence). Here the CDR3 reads CASSSLGPTVGQPQHF. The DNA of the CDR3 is TGTGCCAGCAGTTCTCTGGGACCCACAGTGGGCCAGCCCCAGCATTTT.

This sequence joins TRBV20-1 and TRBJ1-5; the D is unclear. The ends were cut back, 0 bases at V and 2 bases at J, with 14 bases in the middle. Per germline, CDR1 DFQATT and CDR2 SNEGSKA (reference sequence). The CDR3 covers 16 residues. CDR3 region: CSARDPRRNGNQPQHF. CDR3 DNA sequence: TGCAGTGCTAGAGATCCTAGGAGGAATGGCAATCAGCCCCAGCATTTT.

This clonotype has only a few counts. The CDR3 coding sequence is TGTGCCACCAGCTACCGACAGGGATATGAAAAACTGTTTTTT. Translation gives CATSYRQGYEKLFF. The chain employs TRBV15 and TRBJ1-4, with 7 bases lining up with TRBD1. The CDR3 is made up of 14 amino acids. CDR1 and CDR2 from the germline V gene are LNHNV and YYDKDF (reference sequence). The V gene end was trimmed by 5 bases and the J gene end by 6 bases; junction bases not matched to a gene: 6.

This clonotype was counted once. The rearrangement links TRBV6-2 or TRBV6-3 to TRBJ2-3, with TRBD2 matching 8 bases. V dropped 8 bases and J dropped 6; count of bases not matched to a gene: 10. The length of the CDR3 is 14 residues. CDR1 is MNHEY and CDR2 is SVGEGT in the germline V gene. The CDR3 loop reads CASGYRTSQDTQYF. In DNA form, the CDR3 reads TGTGCCAGCGGATACCGGACTAGCCAGGATACGCAGTATTTT.

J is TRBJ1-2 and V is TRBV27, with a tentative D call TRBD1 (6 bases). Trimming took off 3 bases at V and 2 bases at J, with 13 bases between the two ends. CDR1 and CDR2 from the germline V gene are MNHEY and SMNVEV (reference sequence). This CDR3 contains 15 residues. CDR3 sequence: CASSFLQGKNYGYTF. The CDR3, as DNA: TGTGCCAGCAGTTTCCTACAGGGTAAAAACTATGGCTACACCTTC.

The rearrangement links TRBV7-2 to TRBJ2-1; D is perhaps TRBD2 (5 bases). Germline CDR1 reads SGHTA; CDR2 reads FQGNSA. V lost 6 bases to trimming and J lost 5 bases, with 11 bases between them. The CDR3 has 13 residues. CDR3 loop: CASRPRVDNEQFF. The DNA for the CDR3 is TGTGCCAGCAGACCGCGGGTCGACAATGAGCAGTTCTTC.

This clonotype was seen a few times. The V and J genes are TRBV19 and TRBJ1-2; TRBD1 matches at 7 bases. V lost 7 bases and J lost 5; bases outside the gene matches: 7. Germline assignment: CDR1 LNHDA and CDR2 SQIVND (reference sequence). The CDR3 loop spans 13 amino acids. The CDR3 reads CASTGTALYGYTF. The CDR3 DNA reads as TGTGCCAGTACTGGGACAGCCCTATATGGCTACACCTTC.

The CDR3 DNA reads TGTGCCACCAGCAGAGGTCCTAGCGGGGCCTCCTACGAGCAGTACTTC. This translates into CATSRGPSGASYEQYF. The chain links TRBV15 to TRBJ2-7; TRBD2 aligns across 9 bases. Germline CDR1 and CDR2: LNHNV and YYDKDF (reference sequence). V lost 1 base and J lost 0; bases outside the gene matches: 4. CDR3 length: 16 residues.

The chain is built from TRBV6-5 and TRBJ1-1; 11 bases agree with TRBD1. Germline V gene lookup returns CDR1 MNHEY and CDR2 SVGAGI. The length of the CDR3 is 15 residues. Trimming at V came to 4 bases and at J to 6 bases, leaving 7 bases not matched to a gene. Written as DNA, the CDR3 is TGTGCCAGCAGTTTGGACAGGGGGCGGAAGGCTGAAGCTTTCTTT. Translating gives CASSLDRGRKAEAFF.

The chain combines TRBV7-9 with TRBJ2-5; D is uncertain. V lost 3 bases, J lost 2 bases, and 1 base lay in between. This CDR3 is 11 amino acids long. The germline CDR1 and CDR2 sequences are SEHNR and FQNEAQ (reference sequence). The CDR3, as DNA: TGTGCCAGCAGCTTTCAAGAGACCCAGTACTTC. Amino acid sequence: CASSFQETQYF.

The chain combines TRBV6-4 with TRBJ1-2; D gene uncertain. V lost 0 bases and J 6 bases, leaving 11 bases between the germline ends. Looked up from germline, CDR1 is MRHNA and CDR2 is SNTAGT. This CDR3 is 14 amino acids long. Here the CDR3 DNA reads TGTGCCAGCAGTGACTCCGGGTCACGGGATGGCTACACCTTC. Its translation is CASSDSGSRDGYTF.

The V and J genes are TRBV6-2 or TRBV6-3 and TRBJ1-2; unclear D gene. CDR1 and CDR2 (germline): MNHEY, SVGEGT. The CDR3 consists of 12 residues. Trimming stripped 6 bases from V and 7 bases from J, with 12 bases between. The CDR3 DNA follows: TGTGCCAGCAGCCGGGAAGGAGTTGGCTACACCTTC. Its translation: CASSREGVGYTF.

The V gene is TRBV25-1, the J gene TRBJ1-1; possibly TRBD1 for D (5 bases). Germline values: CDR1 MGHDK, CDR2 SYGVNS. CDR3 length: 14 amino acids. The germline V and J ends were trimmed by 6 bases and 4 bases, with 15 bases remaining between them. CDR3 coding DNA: TGTGCCAGCAGACCCCGCGGAGGGGTCACTGAAGCTTTCTTT. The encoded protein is CASRPRGGVTEAFF.

The CDR3 region is CASSQGLRQYF. The CDR3 bases are TGTGCCAGCAGTCAGGGGTTACGGCAGTACTTC. The V call is TRBV7-6, the J call TRBJ2-7; tentative D call: TRBD1 (6 bases). Trimming shortened V by 6 bases and J by 9 bases, and 12 bases separated the two germline ends. The germline V gene encodes CDR1 SGHVS and CDR2 FNYEAQ. This CDR3 contains 11 residues.

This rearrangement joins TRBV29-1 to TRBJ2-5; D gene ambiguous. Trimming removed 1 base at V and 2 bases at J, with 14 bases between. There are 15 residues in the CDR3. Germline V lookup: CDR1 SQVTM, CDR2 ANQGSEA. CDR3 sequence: CSVEGRGRLQETQYF. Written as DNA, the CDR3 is TGCAGCGTTGAAGGGCGCGGACGGCTACAAGAGACCCAGTACTTC.

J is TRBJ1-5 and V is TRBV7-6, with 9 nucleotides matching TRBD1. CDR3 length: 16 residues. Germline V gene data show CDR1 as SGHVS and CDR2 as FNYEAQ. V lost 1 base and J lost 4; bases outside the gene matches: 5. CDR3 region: CASSLGAGQGNQPQHF. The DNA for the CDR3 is TGTGCCAGCAGCTTAGGAGCGGGACAGGGAAATCAGCCCCAGCATTTT.

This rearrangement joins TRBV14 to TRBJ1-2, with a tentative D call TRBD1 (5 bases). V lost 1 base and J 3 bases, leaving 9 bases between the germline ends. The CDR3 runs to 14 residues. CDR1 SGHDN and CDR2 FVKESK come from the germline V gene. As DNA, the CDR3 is TGTGCCAGCAGCCAAGCAGGGTCCCACTATGGCTACACCTTC. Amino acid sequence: CASSQAGSHYGYTF.

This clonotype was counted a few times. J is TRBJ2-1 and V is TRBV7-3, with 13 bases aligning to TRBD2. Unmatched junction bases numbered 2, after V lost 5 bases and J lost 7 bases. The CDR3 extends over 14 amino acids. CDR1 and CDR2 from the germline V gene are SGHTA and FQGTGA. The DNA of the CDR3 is TGTGCCAGCAGCCCGGGACTAGCGGGGAATGAGCAGTTCTTC. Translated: CASSPGLAGNEQFF.